Listed below are T cell receptor beta chains from one sample, sequenced in a study of blood T cell repertoires in COVID-19. Profiling relied on immunoSEQ multiplex PCR, and the TCRdb table lists in-frame clones only, not all of them. The sample consists of tens of thousands of clones, around nine tenths of them appearing once. The material sequenced was peripheral blood. The receptor source for this set is a man aged 70-80 years with active or convalescent COVID-19. CDR3s include the opening cysteine and the closing phenylalanine or tryptophan. A D gene is named only where the DNA matches it firmly. The size of a clone is reported for some rows only, either as once, few or many, or as a class for expanded clones.

CSVAGLAGGLPTYNEQFF | TGCAGCGTTGCGGGACTAGCGGGAGGGCTCCCCACCTACAATGAGCAGTTCTTC | TRBJ2-1 | TRBD2 | TRBV29-1 | .
CASSPTRGGRLSGNTIYF | TGTGCCAGCAGTCCAACGAGAGGGGGCAGACTCTCTGGAAACACCATATATTTT | TRBJ1-3 | TRBD1 | TRBV28 | .
CASSLGQAINSPLHF | TGCGCCAGCAGCTTGGGACAGGCGATCAATTCACCCCTCCACTTT | TRBJ1-6 | . | TRBV5-1 | once
CASRGQGGGYTF | TGTGCCAGCCGGGGACAGGGGGGTGGCTACACCTTC | TRBJ1-2 | TRBD1 | TRBV28 | .
CASSLWASGGYNEQFF | TGTGCCAGCAGTTTATGGGCTAGCGGGGGTTACAATGAGCAGTTCTTC | TRBJ2-1 | TRBD2 | TRBV27 | .
CATSRGTSESTDTQYF | TGTGCCACCAGCAGGGGGACTAGCGAAAGCACAGATACGCAGTATTTT | TRBJ2-3 | TRBD2 | TRBV15 | .
CASSLAGGLNEKLFF | TGCGCCAGCAGCTTGGCGGGGGGACTTAATGAAAAACTGTTTTTT | TRBJ1-4 | . | TRBV5-1 | .
CASSLNFGGNTIYF | TGTGCCAGCAGTTTAAATTTCGGGGGAAACACCATATATTTT | TRBJ1-3 | . | TRBV28 | .
CATSDSPTSGRYNEQFF | TGTGCCACCAGTGATTCACCGACTAGCGGAAGATACAATGAGCAGTTCTTC | TRBJ2-1 | TRBD2 | TRBV24-1 | once
CATTTNVNTEAFF | TGTGCCACCACAACTAATGTGAACACTGAAGCTTTCTTT | TRBJ1-1 | . | TRBV28 | .
CASSLFGGGNEQFF | TGTGCCAGCAGTTTATTCGGCGGGGGCAATGAGCAGTTCTTC | TRBJ2-1 | TRBD2 | TRBV28 | .
CSVGTGVGNTIYF | TGCAGCGTTGGAACAGGGGTAGGAAACACCATATATTTT | TRBJ1-3 | TRBD1 | TRBV29-1 | .
CASSQAADRGLGYTF | TGTGCCAGCAGCCAAGCCGCGGACAGGGGGCTTGGCTACACCTTC | TRBJ1-2 | TRBD1 | TRBV3-1/TRBV3-2 | .
CASRQGHYVREKLFF | TGTGCCAGCAGACAGGGACACTATGTTCGGGAAAAACTGTTTTTT | TRBJ1-4 | . | TRBV27 | .
CASRAGRQELDTQYF | TGTGCCAGCAGAGCTGGGCGACAGGAACTAGATACGCAGTATTTT | TRBJ2-3 | . | TRBV6-5 | .
CASSPRRGTGELFF | TGTGCCAGCAGCCCACGCCGAGGTACCGGGGAGCTGTTTTTT | TRBJ2-2 | . | TRBV7-2 | .
CASSFTGGEQYF | TGTGCCAGCAGCTTTACAGGGGGGGAGCAGTACTTC | TRBJ2-7 | TRBD1 | TRBV5-6 | .
CASSADRQETQYF | TGTGCCAGCAGCGCTGACAGGCAAGAGACCCAGTACTTC | TRBJ2-5 | . | TRBV7-2 | .
CASSEPDRGYTF | TGTGCCAGCAGTGAACCCGACAGGGGCTACACCTTC | TRBJ1-2 | . | TRBV25-1 | .
CAWSLGQGVQPQHF | TGTGCCTGGAGTCTGGGACAGGGAGTTCAGCCCCAGCATTTT | TRBJ1-5 | TRBD1 | TRBV30 | .
CASSAGATGSGAEAFF | TGTGCCAGCAGCGCCGGGGCAACAGGGAGTGGGGCTGAAGCTTTCTTT | TRBJ1-1 | . | TRBV9 | .
CASSPMGLAGTSTDTQYF | TGTGCCAGCTCACCAATGGGACTAGCGGGAACTAGCACAGATACGCAGTATTTT | TRBJ2-3 | TRBD2 | TRBV18 | .
CASSLAAGTREGYTF | TGTGCCAGCAGCTTGGCCGCCGGGACTAGGGAAGGCTACACCTTC | TRBJ1-2 | . | TRBV5-6 | .
CANSPGTGSNSPLHF | TGTGCCAACAGCCCTGGGACAGGCTCGAATTCACCCCTCCACTTT | TRBJ1-6 | TRBD1 | TRBV3-1/TRBV3-2 | .
CASRPANRGAVSEAFF | TGTGCCAGCAGACCAGCAAACAGGGGGGCGGTGAGTGAAGCTTTCTTT | TRBJ1-1 | TRBD1 | TRBV27 | .
CASEGGLREETQYF | TGCGCCAGCGAAGGAGGTTTGCGTGAGGAGACCCAGTACTTC | TRBJ2-5 | . | TRBV5-1 | .
CASSPGTSGPRGEQFF | TGTGCCAGCAGTCCCGGGACTAGCGGCCCTAGGGGTGAGCAGTTCTTC | TRBJ2-1 | TRBD2 | TRBV6-2/TRBV6-3 | .
CASRQSRGLSGGYTF | TGTGCCAGCAGACAAAGCAGGGGGCTTAGTGGTGGCTACACCTTC | TRBJ1-2 | TRBD1 | TRBV28 | .
CASSLAGTLSYEQYF | TGTGCCAGCAGCTTGGCGGGGACTCTATCCTACGAGCAGTACTTC | TRBJ2-7 | . | TRBV5-4 | .
CASSSLRGLGATQYF | TGTGCCAGCAGTTCTCTTAGGGGATTGGGTGCGACCCAGTACTTC | TRBJ2-5 | . | TRBV28 | .
CANRGSFSYEQYF | TGTGCCAACAGAGGGAGCTTCTCCTACGAGCAGTACTTC | TRBJ2-7 | . | TRBV2 | .
CASSVAEGRTDTQYF | TGTGCCAGCAGCGTAGCCGAAGGGAGAACAGATACGCAGTATTTT | TRBJ2-3 | . | TRBV9 | .
CASSAVGVGNTEAFF | TGTGCCAGTAGTGCCGTCGGAGTAGGGAACACTGAAGCTTTCTTT | TRBJ1-1 | . | TRBV19 | few
CASSLSGDHEQYF | TGTGCCAGCAGCTTGAGCGGGGACCACGAGCAGTACTTC | TRBJ2-7 | TRBD2 | TRBV7-3 | few
CAWSRGTGNSNQPQHF | TGTGCCTGGAGTCGAGGGACAGGGAATAGCAATCAGCCCCAGCATTTT | TRBJ1-5 | TRBD1 | TRBV30 | .
CASSEYAVNEQFF | TGTGCCAGCAGTGAATATGCGGTCAATGAGCAGTTCTTC | TRBJ2-1 | . | TRBV6-1 | .
CASSELVGRNGYTF | TGTGCCAGCAGTGAATTGGTAGGGAGGAATGGCTACACCTTC | TRBJ1-2 | . | TRBV6-1 | .
CASRQGTGLRSDTQYF | TGTGCCAGCAGACAAGGGACAGGGTTGCGATCAGATACGCAGTATTTT | TRBJ2-3 | TRBD1 | TRBV27 | once
CASSLPGLGYQETQYF | TGTGCCAGCAGCCTTCCGGGACTCGGGTACCAAGAGACCCAGTACTTC | TRBJ2-5 | . | TRBV5-6 | .
CASAGTVNTEAFF | TGTGCCAGCGCAGGGACAGTAAACACTGAAGCTTTCTTT | TRBJ1-1 | TRBD1 | TRBV6-6 | .
CASSWQGNTEAFF | TGCGCCAGCAGCTGGCAGGGGAACACTGAAGCTTTCTTT | TRBJ1-1 | . | TRBV5-1 | .
CASSMWGGETQYF | TGTGCCAGTAGTATGTGGGGGGGGGAGACCCAGTACTTC | TRBJ2-5 | TRBD2 | TRBV19 | .
CASSEWGDRGTF | TGTGCCAGCAGTGAATGGGGGGACCGAGGGACCTTC | TRBJ1-2 | . | TRBV6-1 | once
CASSLGGQLNEKLFF | TGTGCCAGCAGCTTAGGGGGCCAGCTTAATGAAAAACTGTTTTTT | TRBJ1-4 | . | TRBV7-8 | .
CASSEVDRPKAFF | TGTGCCAGCAGTGAAGTTGACAGACCCAAAGCTTTCTTT | TRBJ1-1 | . | TRBV6-1 | .
CASSFGGRGDTQYF | TGCGCCAGCAGCTTTGGCGGGAGAGGAGATACGCAGTATTTT | TRBJ2-3 | TRBD2 | TRBV5-1 | .
CASKDGQLTNYGYTF | TGTGCCAGTAAAGATGGACAGCTTACCAACTATGGCTACACCTTC | TRBJ1-2 | . | TRBV19 | .
CATSRDYGRGNYEQYF | TGTGCCACCAGCAGAGATTATGGGCGGGGAAACTACGAGCAGTACTTC | TRBJ2-7 | . | TRBV15 | .
CASSRQGADYEQYF | TGTGCCAGTAGTAGGCAGGGGGCTGACTACGAGCAGTACTTC | TRBJ2-7 | TRBD1 | TRBV19 | few
CASSSTLAGNNEQFF | TGCGCCAGCAGCTCAACCCTAGCGGGGAACAATGAGCAGTTCTTC | TRBJ2-1 | TRBD2 | TRBV5-1 | once
CASSPGDRLRLFF | TGTGCCAGCAGCCCAGGGGACAGACTAAGACTGTTTTTT | TRBJ1-4 | TRBD1 | TRBV3-1/TRBV3-2 | .
CASSSGTPATYGYTF | TGTGCCAGCTCATCCGGGACACCGGCCACCTATGGCTACACCTTC | TRBJ1-2 | . | TRBV18 | few
CAWSRGPMNTEAFF | TGTGCCTGGAGTAGGGGTCCCATGAACACTGAAGCTTTCTTT | TRBJ1-1 | . | TRBV30 | .
CASSSTQTGLRDTQYF | TGCGCCAGCAGCTCGACCCAGACAGGCCTCAGGGATACGCAGTATTTT | TRBJ2-3 | . | TRBV5-1 | once
CASSPLAGSTDTQYF | TGTGCCAGCTCACCACTAGCGGGAAGCACAGATACGCAGTATTTT | TRBJ2-3 | TRBD2 | TRBV18 | .
CASSLETVLNTEAFF | TGCGCCAGCAGCTTGGAGACAGTGTTGAACACTGAAGCTTTCTTT | TRBJ1-1 | . | TRBV5-1 | .
CASTTGTANTEAFF | TGCGCCAGCACTACCGGGACAGCGAACACTGAAGCTTTCTTT | TRBJ1-1 | TRBD1 | TRBV5-1 | .
CASMLNNHNQPQHF | TGTGCCAGCATGTTAAACAATCACAATCAGCCCCAGCATTTT | TRBJ1-5 | . | TRBV2 | .
CASSLFNTGDEKLFF | TGTGCCAGCAGTTTATTTAATACAGGGGATGAAAAACTGTTTTTT | TRBJ1-4 | TRBD1 | TRBV27 | .